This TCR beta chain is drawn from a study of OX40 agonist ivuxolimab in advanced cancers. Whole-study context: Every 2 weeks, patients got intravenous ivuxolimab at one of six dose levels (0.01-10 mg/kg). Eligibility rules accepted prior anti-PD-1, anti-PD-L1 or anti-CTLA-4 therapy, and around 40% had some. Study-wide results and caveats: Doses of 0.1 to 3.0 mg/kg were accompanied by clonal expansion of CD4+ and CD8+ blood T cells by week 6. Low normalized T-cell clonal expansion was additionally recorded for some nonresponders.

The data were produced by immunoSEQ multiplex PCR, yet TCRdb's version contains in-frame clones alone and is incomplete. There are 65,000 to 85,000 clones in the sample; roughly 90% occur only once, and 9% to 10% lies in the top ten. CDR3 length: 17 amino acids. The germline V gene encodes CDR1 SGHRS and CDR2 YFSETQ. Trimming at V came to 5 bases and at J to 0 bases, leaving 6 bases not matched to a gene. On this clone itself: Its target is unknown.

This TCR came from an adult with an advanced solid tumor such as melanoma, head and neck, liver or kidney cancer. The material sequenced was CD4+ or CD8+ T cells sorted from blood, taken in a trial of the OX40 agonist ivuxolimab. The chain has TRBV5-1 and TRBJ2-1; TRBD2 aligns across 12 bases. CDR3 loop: CASSTSGGPISYNEQFF. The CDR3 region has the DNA TGCGCCAGCAGTACTAGCGGGGGGCCCATCTCCTACAATGAGCAGTTCTTC. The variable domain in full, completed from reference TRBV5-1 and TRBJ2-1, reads KAGVTQTPRYLIKTRGQQVTLSCSPISGHRSVSWYQQTPGQGLQFLFEYFSETQRNKGNFPGRFSGRQFSNSRSEMNVSTLELGDSALYLCASSTSGGPISYNEQFFGPGTRLTVL.